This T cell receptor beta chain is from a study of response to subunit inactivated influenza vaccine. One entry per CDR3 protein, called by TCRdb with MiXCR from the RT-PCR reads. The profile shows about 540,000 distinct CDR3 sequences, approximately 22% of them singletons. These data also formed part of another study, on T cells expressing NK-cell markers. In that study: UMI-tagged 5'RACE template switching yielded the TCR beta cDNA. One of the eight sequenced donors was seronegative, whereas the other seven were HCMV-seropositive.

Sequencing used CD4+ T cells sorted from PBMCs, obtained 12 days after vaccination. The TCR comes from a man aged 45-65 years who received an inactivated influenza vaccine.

The CDR3 DNA is TGTGCCAGCAGCCAACCCCGAACGGGACAAAGCTCCTACGAGCAGTACTTC. Protein: CASSQPRTGQSSYEQYF. The chain couples TRBV7-9 to TRBJ2-7; weak D call: TRBD1 (6 bases). V lost 5 bases and J 0 bases, leaving 20 bases between the germline ends. Germline assignment: CDR1 SEHNR and CDR2 FQNEAQ (reference sequence). This CDR3 is 17 amino acids long.